The present T cell receptor (beta chain) was sequenced within a study of cytomegalovirus exposure and HLA in healthy donors. Study results and limitations: The study flagged some 170 TCR beta chains as cytomegalovirus-associated.

Sequencing used immunoSEQ multiplex PCR; TCRdb keeps in-frame clones, though not all of them. The sample holds 150,000 to 200,000 clones, 75% to 90% seen once. This clone turned up a few times. Its antigen is unidentified. The germline V and J ends were trimmed by 8 bases and 7 bases, with 17 bases remaining between them. The germline V gene has CDR1 GTSNPN and CDR2 SVGIG (reference sequence). CDR3 size: 12 residues. The sequence came from a man aged 18-30 years in good health and CMV-seropositive. The specimen was PBMCs. The chain is built from TRBV30 and TRBJ1-2; D is possibly TRBD1 (5 bases). DNA of the CDR3: TGTGCCAGACTTCTACCCGGGGGTGGCTACACCTTC. It codes for CARLLPGGGYTF.